Listed below are T cell receptor beta chains from one sample, sequenced in a study of neoadjuvant anti-PD-1 for oral cavity cancer. Produced via immunoSEQ multiplex PCR; TCRdb's table is partial and in-frame only. The sample has 30,000 or so clones; just under 80% are singletons. This specimen consisted of PBMCs, obtained after nivolumab (anti-PD-1) treatment. The receptors come from a person aged 40 to 85 with oral cavity squamous cell carcinoma. CDR3s include the opening cysteine and the closing phenylalanine or tryptophan. A D gene is named only where the DNA matches it firmly. Not all rows give a size; the values are once, few, many and, for expanded clones, a class.

clone_size j_call v_call d_call cdr3_aa cdr3_nt
NA TRBJ1-5 TRBV27 NA CLQRPQHF TGCCTCCAGCGGCCCCAGCATTTT
NA TRBJ2-3 TRBV7-9 NA CASSLWKDTQYF TGTGCCAGCAGCTTATGGAAAGATACGCAGTATTTT
NA TRBJ1-6 TRBV7-2 NA CASSLGGSPLHF TGTGCCAGCAGCTTAGGGGGATCACCCCTCCACTTT
NA TRBJ1-1 TRBV7-3 NA CASGRGMNTEAFF TGTGCCAGTGGAAGGGGAATGAACACTGAAGCTTTCTTT
NA TRBJ1-2 TRBV7-2 TRBD1 CASSFAAPGQGYGYTF TGTGCCAGCAGCTTTGCTGCTCCGGGACAGGGCTATGGCTACACCTTC
NA TRBJ2-5 TRBV9 NA CASSVAGLQETQYF TGTGCCAGCAGCGTAGCAGGCCTACAAGAGACCCAGTACTTC
NA TRBJ1-3 TRBV5-4 NA CASSLVGSGNTIYF TGTGCCAGCAGCTTGGTTGGGTCTGGAAACACCATATATTTT
NA TRBJ1-6 TRBV10-3 NA CAISDNRVSYNSPLHF TGTGCCATCAGTGACAACCGCGTCTCCTATAATTCACCCCTCCACTTT
NA TRBJ2-5 TRBV7-9 TRBD1 CASSFRQGSQETQYF TGTGCCAGCAGCTTCCGACAGGGGTCCCAAGAGACCCAGTACTTC
NA TRBJ1-2 TRBV13 TRBD1 CASSLGLGQGQGYTF TGTGCCAGCAGCTTAGGGTTGGGACAGGGACAGGGCTACACCTTC
once TRBJ1-6 TRBV7-9 NA CASMEIGEETYNSPLHF TGTGCCAGCATGGAGATAGGCGAGGAAACATATAATTCACCCCTCCACTTT
NA TRBJ2-3 TRBV29-1 NA CSVQDRFLPDTQYF TGCAGCGTACAAGACAGATTCCTCCCAGATACGCAGTATTTT
NA TRBJ1-2 TRBV21-1 NA CASSNIELPGDGYTF TGTGCCAGCAGCAACATCGAGCTTCCAGGGGACGGCTACACCTTC
once TRBJ2-1 TRBV7-2 TRBD2 CASSLPPSGGYEQFF TGTGCCAGCAGCTTACCCCCTAGCGGGGGATATGAGCAGTTCTTC
once TRBJ1-2 TRBV6-5 NA CASSYSRESGRGYTF TGTGCCAGCAGTTACTCGAGGGAGTCAGGTCGGGGCTACACCTTC
NA TRBJ1-1 TRBV29-1 NA CSVSGPNTEAFF TGCAGCGTGTCAGGGCCAAACACTGAAGCTTTCTTT
NA TRBJ1-1 TRBV6-5 NA CASSYGTADRPKEAFF TGTGCCAGCAGTTACGGGACCGCTGACCGACCCAAAGAAGCTTTCTTT
NA TRBJ2-3 TRBV5-1 TRBD1 CASSPGTGTDTQYF TGCGCCAGCAGCCCCGGGACAGGCACAGATACGCAGTATTTT
NA TRBJ1-4 TRBV6-5 NA CASSYANRGGKLFF TGTGCCAGCAGTTACGCCAATCGAGGGGGAAAACTGTTTTTT
NA TRBJ2-5 TRBV7-9 TRBD1 CASSLRRGTEETQYF TGTGCCAGCAGCTTAAGAAGGGGGACAGAAGAGACCCAGTACTTC
few TRBJ2-7 TRBV13 NA CASSLAADEQYF TGTGCCAGCAGCTTAGCCGCGGACGAGCAGTACTTC
NA TRBJ2-7 TRBV6-5 NA CASGGVLDYEQYF TGTGCCAGCGGTGGGGTATTGGACTACGAGCAGTACTTC
NA TRBJ2-4 TRBV7-2 NA CASSLSSTRAKNIQYF TGTGCCAGCAGCCTATCTTCGACCAGGGCCAAAAACATTCAGTACTTC
NA TRBJ2-1 TRBV11-2 NA CASSSRLEGNEQFF TGTGCCAGCAGCTCCAGACTAGAAGGCAATGAGCAGTTCTTC
NA TRBJ1-3 TRBV6-6 NA CASRPTMGNTIYF TGTGCCAGCAGGCCCACCATGGGAAACACCATATATTTT
NA TRBJ1-4 TRBV18 NA CASSPGSSNEKLFF TGTGCCAGCTCACCCGGCTCCAGTAATGAAAAACTGTTTTTT
NA TRBJ1-1 TRBV4-1 NA CASSQGDRRNTEAFF TGCGCCAGCAGCCAGGGAGACAGGCGGAACACTGAAGCTTTCTTT
few TRBJ2-7 TRBV7-2 NA CASSLDSVAYEQYF TGTGCCAGCAGCTTAGACTCGGTCGCCTACGAGCAGTACTTC
once TRBJ2-2 TRBV2 NA CASSEGAGHNTGELFF TGTGCCAGCAGTGAAGGGGCGGGACACAACACCGGGGAGCTGTTTTTT
NA TRBJ1-2 TRBV6-5 NA CASSGGYTF TGTGCCAGCAGTGGTGGCTACACCTTC
few TRBJ1-6 TRBV5-4 NA CASSDPRSPLHF TGTGCCAGCTCCGATCCGCGATCACCCCTCCACTTT
NA TRBJ2-3 TRBV14 TRBD2 CASSQGLAVDTQYF TGTGCCAGCAGCCAGGGACTAGCGGTGGATACGCAGTATTTT
NA TRBJ2-3 TRBV5-4 NA CASSLEGMGDTQYF TGTGCCAGCAGCTTGGAGGGTATGGGAGATACGCAGTATTTT
NA TRBJ1-2 TRBV4-3 TRBD1 CASSPESGTGGRYGYTF TGCGCCAGCAGCCCAGAGTCCGGGACAGGGGGACGTTATGGCTACACCTTC
NA TRBJ1-6 TRBV13 NA CASSLGNSPLHF TGTGCCAGCAGCTTGGGAAATTCACCCCTCCACTTT
once TRBJ1-2 TRBV14 NA CASSQERSGVGGYTF TGTGCCAGCAGCCAAGAGCGCTCCGGGGTCGGAGGCTACACCTTC
NA TRBJ2-2 TRBV28 NA CASSPRRGELFF TGTGCCAGCAGTCCTAGGAGGGGGGAGCTGTTTTTT
NA TRBJ2-5 TRBV5-4 NA CASSSYRDGETQYF TGTGCCAGCAGCTCCTACAGGGATGGAGAGACCCAGTACTTC